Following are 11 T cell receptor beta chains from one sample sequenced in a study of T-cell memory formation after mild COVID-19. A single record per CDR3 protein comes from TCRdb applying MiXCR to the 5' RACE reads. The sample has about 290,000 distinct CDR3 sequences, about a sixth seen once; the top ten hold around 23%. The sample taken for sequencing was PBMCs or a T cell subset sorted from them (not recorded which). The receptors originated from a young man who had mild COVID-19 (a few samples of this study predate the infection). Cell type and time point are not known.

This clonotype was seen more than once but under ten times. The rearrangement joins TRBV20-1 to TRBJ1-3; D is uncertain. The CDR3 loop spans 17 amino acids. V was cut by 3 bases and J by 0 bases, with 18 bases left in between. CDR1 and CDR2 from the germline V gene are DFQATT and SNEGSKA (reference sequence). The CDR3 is CSARPLPGNGSGNTIYF. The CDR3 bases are TGCAGTGCTAGGCCCCTGCCGGGGAACGGCTCTGGAAACACCATATATTTT.

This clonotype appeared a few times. For the CDR3, the DNA is TGTGCCAGCAGCTTTGGGGGGTACACAGATACGCAGTATTTT. Its translation is CASSFGGYTDTQYF. This chain uses TRBV7-9 with TRBJ2-3; D is possibly TRBD2 (6 bases). The V end was cut by 3 bases, the J end by 2 bases, with 9 bases between. In germline, CDR1 is SEHNR, CDR2 FQNEAQ (reference sequence). The CDR3 has 14 amino acids. Based on the CDR3 plus reference TRBV7-9 and TRBJ2-3, the full variable domain is DTGVSQNPRHKITKRGQNVTFRCDPISEHNRLYWYRQTLGQGPEFLTYFQNEAQLEKSRLLSDRFSAERPKGSFSTLEIQRTEQGDSAMYLCASSFGGYTDTQYFGPGTRLTVL.

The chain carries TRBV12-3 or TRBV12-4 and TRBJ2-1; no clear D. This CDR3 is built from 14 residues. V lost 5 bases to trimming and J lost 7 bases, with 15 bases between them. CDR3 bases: TGTGCCAGCAGTCTCGATCGAATGGAAAATGAGCAGTTCTTC. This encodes CASSLDRMENEQFF.

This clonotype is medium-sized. CDR3 loop: CASSLAVGAYTGELFF. CDR3 DNA: TGCGCCAGCAGCTTGGCGGTTGGAGCCTACACCGGGGAGCTGTTTTTT. The J gene is TRBJ2-2, the V gene TRBV5-1; D is ambiguous. The CDR3 totals 16 residues. Germline loops: CDR1 SGHRS, CDR2 YFSETQ. Between the trimmed V and J ends, which lost 0 bases and 3 bases, there was a span of 12 bases. The variable domain in full, with the rest retrieved from reference TRBV5-1 and TRBJ2-2, is KAGVTQTPRYLIKTRGQQVTLSCSPISGHRSVSWYQQTPGQGLQFLFEYFSETQRNKGNFPGRFSGRQFSNSRSEMNVSTLELGDSALYLCASSLAVGAYTGELFFGEGSRLTVL.

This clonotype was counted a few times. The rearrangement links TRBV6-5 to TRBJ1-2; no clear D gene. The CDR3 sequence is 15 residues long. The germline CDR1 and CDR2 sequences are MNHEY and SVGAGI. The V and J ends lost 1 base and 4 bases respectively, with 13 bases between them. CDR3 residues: CASSYFAVGLYGYTF. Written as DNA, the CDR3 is TGTGCCAGCAGTTACTTTGCTGTCGGTCTCTATGGCTACACCTTC.

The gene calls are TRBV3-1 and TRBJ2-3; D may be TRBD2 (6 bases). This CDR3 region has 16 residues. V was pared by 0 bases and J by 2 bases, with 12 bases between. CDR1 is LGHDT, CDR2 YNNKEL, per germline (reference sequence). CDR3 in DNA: TGTGCCAGCAGCCAAGATGCGCGGGGACCCACAGATACGCAGTATTTT. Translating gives CASSQDARGPTDTQYF.

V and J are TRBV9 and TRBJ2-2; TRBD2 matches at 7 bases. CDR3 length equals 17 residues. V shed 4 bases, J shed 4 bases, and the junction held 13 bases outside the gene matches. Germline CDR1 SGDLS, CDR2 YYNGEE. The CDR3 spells CASSPRSGGGTTGELFF. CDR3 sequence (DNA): TGTGCCAGCAGCCCTCGTAGTGGGGGGGGAACCACCGGGGAGCTGTTTTTT.

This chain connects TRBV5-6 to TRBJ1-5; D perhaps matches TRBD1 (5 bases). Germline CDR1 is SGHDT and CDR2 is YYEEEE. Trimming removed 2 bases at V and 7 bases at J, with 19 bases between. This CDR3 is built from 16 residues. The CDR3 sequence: CASSFRVGGFRQPQHF. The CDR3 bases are TGTGCCAGCAGCTTCAGGGTTGGAGGGTTCAGGCAGCCCCAGCATTTT.

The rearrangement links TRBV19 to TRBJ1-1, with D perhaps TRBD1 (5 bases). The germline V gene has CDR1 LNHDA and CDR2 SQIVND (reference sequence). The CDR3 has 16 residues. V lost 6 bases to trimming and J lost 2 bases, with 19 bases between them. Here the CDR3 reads CASSYPLGRGNTEAFF. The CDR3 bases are TGTGCCAGTAGCTACCCACTGGGGCGGGGCAACACTGAAGCTTTCTTT.

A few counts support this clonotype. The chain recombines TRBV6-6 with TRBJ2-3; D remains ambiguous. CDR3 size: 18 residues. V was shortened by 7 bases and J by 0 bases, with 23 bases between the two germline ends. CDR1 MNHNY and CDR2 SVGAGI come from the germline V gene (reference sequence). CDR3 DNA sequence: TGTGCCAGCACCCCTCATCTGGCTAATCCGACGAGCACAGATACGCAGTATTTT. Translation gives CASTPHLANPTSTDTQYF.

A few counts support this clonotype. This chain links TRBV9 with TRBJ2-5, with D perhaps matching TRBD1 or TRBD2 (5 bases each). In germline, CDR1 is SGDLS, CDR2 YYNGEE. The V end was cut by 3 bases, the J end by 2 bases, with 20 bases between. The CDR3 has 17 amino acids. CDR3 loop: CASSAGTQVATQETQYF. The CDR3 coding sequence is TGTGCCAGCAGCGCAGGGACCCAAGTGGCGACACAAGAGACCCAGTACTTC.